This T cell receptor (beta chain) was captured by sequencing in a study of beta chain features in type 1 diabetes. Study at large: Sorted cells from all samples, numbering 100 million to 120 million, were examined. Study findings and constraints: In the patient group, naive, central memory and Treg TCRB repertoires seemed more alike than in the healthy donor group. These data did not resolve whether HLA type affects TCRB rearrangement.

CDR3 length: 13 amino acids. Trimming pared 6 bases from V and 3 bases from J, leaving 11 bases between. In germline, CDR1 is MNHEY, CDR2 SVGAGI. Every isolated RNA sample was fully reverse transcribed, so sequencing captured expressed TCRB transcripts. Naive, central memory and regulatory T cell samples came to a mean of approximately 3.57 million reads. Clones were sequenced by immunoSEQ multiplex PCR, and TCRdb holds only the in-frame ones, with some missing. Here the sample spans about 230,000 clones, 9.6% being singletons. Concerning this clone itself: Antigen unknown.

Material for sequencing was naive CD4+ T cells from blood. The origin of this receptor is a young woman in good health. This chain links TRBV6-5 with TRBJ2-5; D ambiguous. The CDR3 DNA follows: TGTGCCAGCAGACCCACTTATGAAGAGACCCAGTACTTC. This gives the protein CASRPTYEETQYF.